This T cell receptor beta chain was identified in a study of response to subunit inactivated influenza vaccine. The study, taken as a whole, reports: It was the authors' suggestion that each seasonal influenza vaccination recruits few new T cells.

TCRdb fed the RT-PCR reads into MiXCR, producing one record per CDR3 protein. This repertoire shows 710,000 or so distinct CDR3 sequences, 15% to 19% found once; its top ten account for under 14%. The V gene's germline CDR1 is MNHEY and CDR2 SMNVEV (reference sequence). Trimming cost V 7 bases and J 4 bases; bases outside gene matches: 2. The CDR3 is 12 amino acids. This clonotype was observed a handful of times. Its antigen is currently unknown. The chain is built from TRBV27 and TRBJ2-5, with 8 bases fitting TRBD1. The sample here was PBMCs from blood, taken 12 days after vaccination. The TCR sequence derives from a man between 50 and 59 years old who received an inactivated influenza vaccine. The CDR3 nucleotides read TGTGCCAGCAAGGACAGGGCAGAGACCCAGTACTTC. Its protein product is CASKDRAETQYF.